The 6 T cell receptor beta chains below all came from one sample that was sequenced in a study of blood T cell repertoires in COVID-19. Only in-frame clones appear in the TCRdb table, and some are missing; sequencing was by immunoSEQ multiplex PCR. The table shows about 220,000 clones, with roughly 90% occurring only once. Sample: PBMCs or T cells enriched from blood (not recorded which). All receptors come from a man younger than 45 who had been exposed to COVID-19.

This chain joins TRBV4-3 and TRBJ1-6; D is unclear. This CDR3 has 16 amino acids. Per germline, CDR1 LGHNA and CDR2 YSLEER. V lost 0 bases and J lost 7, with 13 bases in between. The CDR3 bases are TGCGCCAGCAGCCAAGAAATGGCACAGAGAAATTCACCCCTCCACTTT. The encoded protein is CASSQEMAQRNSPLHF.

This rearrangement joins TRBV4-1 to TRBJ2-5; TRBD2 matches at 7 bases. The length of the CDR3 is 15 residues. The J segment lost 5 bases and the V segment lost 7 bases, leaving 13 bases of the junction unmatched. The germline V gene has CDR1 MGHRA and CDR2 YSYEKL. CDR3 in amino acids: CASTAGQGLWETQYF. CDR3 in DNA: TGCGCCAGCACAGCGGGGCAGGGTCTGTGGGAGACCCAGTACTTC.

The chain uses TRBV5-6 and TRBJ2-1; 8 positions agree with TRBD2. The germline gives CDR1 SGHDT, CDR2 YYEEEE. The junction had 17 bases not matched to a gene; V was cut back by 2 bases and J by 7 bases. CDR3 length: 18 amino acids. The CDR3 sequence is CASSLRGPGGAVANEQFF. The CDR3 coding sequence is TGTGCCAGCAGCTTAAGAGGCCCCGGGGGGGCAGTAGCAAATGAGCAGTTCTTC. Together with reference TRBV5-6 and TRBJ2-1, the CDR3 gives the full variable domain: DAGVTQSPTHLIKTRGQQVTLRCSPKSGHDTVSWYQQALGQGPQFIFQYYEEEERQRGNFPDRFSGHQFPNYSSELNVNALLLGDSALYLCASSLRGPGGAVANEQFFGPGTRLTVL.

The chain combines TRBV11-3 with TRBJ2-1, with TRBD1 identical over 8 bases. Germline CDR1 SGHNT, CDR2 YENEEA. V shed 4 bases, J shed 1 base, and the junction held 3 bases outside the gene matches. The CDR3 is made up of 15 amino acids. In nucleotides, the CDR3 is TGTGCCAGCAGCTACAACAGGGGGTCCTACAATGAGCAGTTCTTC. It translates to CASSYNRGSYNEQFF.

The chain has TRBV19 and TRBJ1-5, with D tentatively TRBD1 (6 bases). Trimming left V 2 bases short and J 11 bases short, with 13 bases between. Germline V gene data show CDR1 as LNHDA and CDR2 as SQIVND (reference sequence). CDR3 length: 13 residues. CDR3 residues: CASSIRDTLTQHF. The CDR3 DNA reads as TGTGCCAGTAGTATAAGGGACACCCTGACCCAGCATTTT.

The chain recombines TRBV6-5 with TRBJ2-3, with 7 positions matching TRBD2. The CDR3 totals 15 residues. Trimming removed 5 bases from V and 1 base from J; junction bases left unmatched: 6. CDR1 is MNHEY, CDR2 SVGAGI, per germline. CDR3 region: CASSPDRGGTDTQYF. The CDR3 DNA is TGTGCCAGCAGTCCCGATCGGGGGGGCACAGATACGCAGTATTTT.